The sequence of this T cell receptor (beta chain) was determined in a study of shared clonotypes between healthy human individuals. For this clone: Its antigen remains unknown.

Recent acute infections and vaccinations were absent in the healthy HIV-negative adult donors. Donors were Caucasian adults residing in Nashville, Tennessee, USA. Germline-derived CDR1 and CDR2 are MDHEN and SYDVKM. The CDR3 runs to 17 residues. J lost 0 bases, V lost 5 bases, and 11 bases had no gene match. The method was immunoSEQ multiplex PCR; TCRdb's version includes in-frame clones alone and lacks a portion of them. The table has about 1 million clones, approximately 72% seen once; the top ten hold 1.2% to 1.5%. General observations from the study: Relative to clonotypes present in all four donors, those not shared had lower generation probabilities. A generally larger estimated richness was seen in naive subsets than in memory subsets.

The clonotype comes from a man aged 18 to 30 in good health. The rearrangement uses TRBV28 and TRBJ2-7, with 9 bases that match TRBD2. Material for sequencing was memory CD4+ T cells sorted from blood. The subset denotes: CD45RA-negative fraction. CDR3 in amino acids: CASSPPVGSGSSYEQYF. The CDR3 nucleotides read TGTGCCAGCAGTCCCCCGGTGGGTAGCGGGAGCTCCTACGAGCAGTACTTC.